The 19 T cell receptor beta chains reported below all come from one sample, sequenced in a study of early T cells in non-severe SARS-CoV-2 infection. Using its own MiXCR run on the 5' RACE reads, TCRdb lists one record per CDR3 protein. Here the sample spans about 81,000 distinct CDR3 sequences, more than 5% being singletons. Material: whole blood. The receptors derive from an adult who was a healthcare worker with PCR-confirmed SARS-CoV-2 infection or an uninfected control (not recorded which).

This clonotype was observed a handful of times. V gene TRBV6-2 or TRBV6-3 combines with J gene TRBJ1-1; 11 bases are shared with TRBD1. The length of the CDR3 is 16 residues. The germline V gene has CDR1 MNHEY and CDR2 SVGEGT. J was trimmed by 6 bases and V by 4 bases; bases with no gene match: 10. The CDR3 DNA follows: TGTGCCAGCAGTTCCCCGGACAGGGGGCCGTTCGCTGAAGCTTTCTTT. Its protein product is CASSSPDRGPFAEAFF.

The V call is TRBV7-9, the J call TRBJ2-1; D remains unclear. This CDR3 is built from 13 residues. The V end was cut by 5 bases, the J end by 3 bases, with 8 bases between. Germline CDR1 reads SEHNR; CDR2 reads FQNEAQ (reference sequence). CDR3 residues: CASSNTFYNEQFF. DNA for the CDR3: TGTGCCAGCAGCAACACATTCTACAATGAGCAGTTCTTC. The entire variable domain, with the rest obtained from reference TRBV7-9 and TRBJ2-1, is as follows: DTGVSQNPRHKITKRGQNVTFRCDPISEHNRLYWYRQTLGQGPEFLTYFQNEAQLEKSRLLSDRFSAERPKGSFSTLEIQRTEQGDSAMYLCASSNTFYNEQFFGPGTRLTVL.

This clonotype has ten or more counts. The chain employs TRBV29-1 and TRBJ2-1; D gene unclear. The CDR3 has 15 residues. Trimming pared 1 base from V and 0 bases from J, leaving 10 bases between. Germline CDR1 reads SQVTM; CDR2 reads ANQGSEA. The CDR3 sequence is CSVEGVSPSYNEQFF. The CDR3 DNA is TGCAGCGTTGAAGGAGTTTCCCCCTCCTACAATGAGCAGTTCTTC.

The chain employs TRBV29-1 and TRBJ2-5; a possible D gene is TRBD1 (5 bases). The CDR3 totals 15 residues. The germline CDR1 and CDR2 sequences are SQVTM and ANQGSEA. Trimming left V 6 bases short and J 1 base short, with 18 bases between. The CDR3 coding sequence is TGCAGCGTCGCCACCCTACAGACAGTCCAAGAGACCCAGTACTTC. This codes for CSVATLQTVQETQYF.

This clonotype has ten or more counts. The chain has TRBV7-8 and TRBJ2-5; no reliable D call. Deletions cut 5 bases from V and 5 bases from J, with 12 bases between. The CDR3 extends over 13 amino acids. The germline V gene encodes CDR1 SGHVS and CDR2 FQNEAQ. The CDR3 region is CASSLRVRETQYF. The DNA for the CDR3 is TGTGCCAGCAGCCTTCGCGTCCGTGAGACCCAGTACTTC.

This clonotype was observed at least ten times. J is TRBJ1-2 and V is TRBV5-1, with D tentatively TRBD1 (5 bases). CDR1 and CDR2 from the germline V gene are SGHRS and YFSETQ. The CDR3 totals 14 residues. Trimming removed 2 bases at V and 5 bases at J, with 13 bases between. The CDR3 here is CASSFRSGAYGYTF. As DNA, the CDR3 is TGCGCCAGCAGCTTCAGGAGTGGGGCATATGGCTACACCTTC.

V gene TRBV20-1 combines with J gene TRBJ1-2; 10 nucleotides align to TRBD1. Trimming removed 5 bases from V and 4 bases from J; junction bases left unmatched: 4. The CDR3 has 13 amino acids. CDR1 DFQATT and CDR2 SNEGSKA come from the germline V gene (reference sequence). As DNA, the CDR3 is TGCAGTGCTCCGACAGGGGGCTCCTATGGCTACACCTTC. This encodes CSAPTGGSYGYTF.

This clonotype was counted at least ten times. This chain joins TRBV14 and TRBJ2-1; the D gene could be TRBD1 or TRBD2 (5 bases each). Germline V gene lookup returns CDR1 SGHDN and CDR2 FVKESK. V was clipped by 4 bases and J by 2 bases, with 18 bases between them. The CDR3 extends over 17 amino acids. In DNA form, the CDR3 reads TGTGCCAGCAGCCTAATAATGGGCCAGGGAGCCTACAATGAGCAGTTCTTC. As protein: CASSLIMGQGAYNEQFF. The entire variable domain, with the rest obtained from reference TRBV14 and TRBJ2-1, is as follows: EAGVTQFPSHSVIEKGQTVTLRCDPISGHDNLYWYRRVMGKEIKFLLHFVKESKQDESGMPNNRFLAERTGGTYSTLKVQPAELEDSGVYFCASSLIMGQGAYNEQFFGPGTRLTVL.

The chain couples TRBV12-3 or TRBV12-4 to TRBJ1-1; the match to TRBD1 covers 7 bases. The CDR3 is 15 amino acids. The ends lost 6 bases at V and 2 bases at J; junction bases unmatched: 9. The CDR3 nucleotides read TGTGCCAGCAGCCCGGGACAGAATTCAAACACTGAAGCTTTCTTT. Translation gives CASSPGQNSNTEAFF.

Ten or more counts support this clonotype. The chain uses TRBV7-9 and TRBJ2-7, with D maybe TRBD1 (6 bases). The V end lost 2 bases, the J end lost 6 bases, and 8 bases lay between the germline ends. The CDR3 has 12 amino acids. Germline V gives CDR1 SEHNR, CDR2 FQNEAQ (reference sequence). This chain's CDR3 is CASSLLGAEQYF. The CDR3 bases are TGTGCCAGCAGCTTACTGGGGGCCGAGCAGTACTTC.

This clonotype occurred many times. V and J are TRBV18 and TRBJ1-1; D is uncertain. V was pared by 2 bases and J by 5 bases, with 9 bases between. This CDR3 has 13 residues. Germline V gene data show CDR1 as KGHSH and CDR2 as LQKENI. The CDR3: CASSPSWDTEAFF. DNA for the CDR3: TGTGCCAGCTCACCATCATGGGATACTGAAGCTTTCTTT.

This clonotype was observed many times. The V and J genes are TRBV5-6 and TRBJ2-1; TRBD1 agrees at 9 bases. Trimming took 2 bases from V and 6 from J; bases not matched to a gene: 6. The CDR3 spans 15 residues. Germline V CDR1 and CDR2: SGHDT, YYEEEE. The CDR3 region is CASSFEDRGGNEQFF. Here the CDR3 DNA reads TGTGCCAGCAGCTTCGAGGACAGGGGTGGCAATGAGCAGTTCTTC.

This clonotype was seen repeatedly, ten times or more. The V gene is TRBV19, the J gene TRBJ2-6; D is undetermined. The germline gives CDR1 LNHDA, CDR2 SQIVND (reference sequence). The V gene lost 3 bases and the J gene lost 4 bases, with 13 bases spanning the gap. CDR3 length equals 16 residues. This chain's CDR3 is CASSIRTPSGANVLTF. CDR3 DNA sequence: TGTGCCAGTAGTATTCGGACCCCGTCGGGGGCCAACGTCCTGACTTTC.

This clonotype was picked up many times. The rearrangement uses TRBV20-1 and TRBJ2-7; 9 positions match TRBD1. With 6 bases clipped from V and 7 bases from J, the junction kept 13 bases outside the gene matches. From germline, CDR1 is DFQATT and CDR2 SNEGSKA (reference sequence). CDR3 length: 14 residues. The CDR3 nucleotides read TGCAGTGCACCCGACGGGACAGGGTACCCTGAGCAGTACTTC. Protein product: CSAPDGTGYPEQYF.

This clonotype appeared many times. The V and J genes are TRBV14 and TRBJ2-5; 12 bases are shared with TRBD2. V shed 1 base and J 5 bases; nucleotides not matched to a gene: 5. The germline CDR1 and CDR2 sequences are SGHDN and FVKESK. The CDR3 extends over 16 amino acids. The CDR3 DNA reads as TGTGCCAGCAGCCAAGGGACTAGCGGGATGTTTGAGACCCAGTACTTC. Protein: CASSQGTSGMFETQYF.

This clonotype was observed many times. CDR3 DNA sequence: TGTGCCAGCAGCTCCGCGGGCCGAACAGGGGAAGAATCTGGCTACACCTTC. This encodes CASSSAGRTGEESGYTF. J is TRBJ1-2 and V is TRBV5-4; 7 bases fit TRBD1. The CDR3 covers 17 residues. Per germline, CDR1 SGHNT and CDR2 YYREEE (reference sequence). The ends lost 3 bases at V and 7 bases at J; junction bases unmatched: 18.

The sample holds many counts of this clonotype. The gene calls are TRBV6-6 and TRBJ1-2; D might be TRBD1 (5 bases). The CDR3 length is 11 residues. V lost 10 bases and J 7 bases, leaving 13 bases between the germline ends. Looked up from germline, CDR1 is MNHNY and CDR2 is SVGAGI (reference sequence). The CDR3 loop is CATYGGGGYTF. CDR3 coding DNA: TGTGCCACCTACGGGGGTGGTGGCTACACCTTC.

This clonotype has more than one count but fewer than ten. The chain carries TRBV10-1 and TRBJ1-1; possible D gene TRBD1, 5 bases. The CDR3 runs 14 residues. With 3 bases removed from V and 7 bases from J, the gap between germline ends came to 15 bases. Germline loops: CDR1 WNHNN, CDR2 SYGVQD (reference sequence). The CDR3 sequence is CASSDGQTGHEAFF. The CDR3 bases are TGCGCCAGCAGTGACGGGCAAACAGGCCATGAAGCTTTCTTT.

This clonotype has more than one count but fewer than ten. The chain has TRBV6-1 and TRBJ2-5; 9 nucleotides align to TRBD2. The V gene's germline CDR1 is MNHNS and CDR2 SASEGT. This CDR3 is built from 17 residues. Trimming removed 2 bases from V and 0 bases from J; junction bases left unmatched: 7. DNA of the CDR3: TGTGCCAGCAGTGAAATGGGACTAGCCGGAGACCAAGAGACCCAGTACTTC. Translating gives CASSEMGLAGDQETQYF.